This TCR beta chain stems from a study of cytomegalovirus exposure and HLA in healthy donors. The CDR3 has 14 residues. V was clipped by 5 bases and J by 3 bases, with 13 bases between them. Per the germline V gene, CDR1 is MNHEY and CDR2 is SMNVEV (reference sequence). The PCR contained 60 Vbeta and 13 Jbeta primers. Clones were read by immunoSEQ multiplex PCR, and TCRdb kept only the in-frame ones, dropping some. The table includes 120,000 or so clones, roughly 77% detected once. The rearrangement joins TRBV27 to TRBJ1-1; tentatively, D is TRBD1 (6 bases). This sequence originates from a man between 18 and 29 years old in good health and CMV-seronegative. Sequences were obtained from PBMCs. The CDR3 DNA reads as TGTGCCAGCAGTCCTAGACAGGTGGACACTGAAGCTTTCTTT. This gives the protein CASSPRQVDTEAFF.